These 18 T cell receptor beta chains originate from one sample sequenced in a study of blood T cell repertoires in COVID-19. Produced via immunoSEQ multiplex PCR; TCRdb's table is partial and in-frame only. The profile shows 350,000 to 400,000 clones, approximately 88% of them singletons. Sequenced input: peripheral blood. Source of these receptors: a woman in her twenties or thirties with COVID-19, enrolled during active disease.

The chain joins TRBV27 to TRBJ1-6; no reliable D call. V dropped 1 base and J dropped 9 bases, with 13 bases sitting between them. The germline V gene encodes CDR1 MNHEY and CDR2 SMNVEV (reference sequence). The CDR3 sequence is 15 residues long. In DNA form, the CDR3 reads TGTGCCAGCAGTTTATACAGTTCGCTAGCTTCACCCCTCCACTTT. Its protein product is CASSLYSSLASPLHF.

This chain links TRBV28 with TRBJ2-7; 9 nucleotides agree with TRBD2. V shed 5 bases and J 3 bases; nucleotides not matched to a gene: 11. The CDR3 loop spans 16 amino acids. Germline-derived CDR1 and CDR2 are MDHEN and SYDVKM. The CDR3 reads CASSPLLLAGDYEQYF. The CDR3 DNA is TGTGCCAGCAGTCCCTTACTTTTAGCGGGGGACTACGAGCAGTACTTC.

V is TRBV27 and J is TRBJ1-6; maybe TRBD1 (6 bases). The V and J ends lost 5 bases and 7 bases respectively, with 15 bases between them. This CDR3 region has 15 residues. Germline V gene lookup returns CDR1 MNHEY and CDR2 SMNVEV (reference sequence). This CDR3 reads CASSLHREGNSPLHF. In DNA form, the CDR3 reads TGTGCCAGCAGTCTCCACAGGGAAGGGAATTCACCCCTCCACTTT.

This clone appeared once. The chain couples TRBV3-1 (or the pseudogene TRBV3-2) to TRBJ1-5; D ambiguous. V was clipped by 0 bases and J by 2 bases, with 17 bases between them. The germline V gene encodes CDR1 LGHDT and CDR2 YNNKEL (reference sequence). This CDR3 is built from 18 residues. For the CDR3, the DNA is TGTGCCAGCAGCCAAGATGTGAAGGAGTTTTTAGGCAATCAGCCCCAGCATTTT. This encodes CASSQDVKEFLGNQPQHF.

This chain links TRBV6-8 with TRBJ2-3; TRBD1 aligns across 7 bases. Trimming removed 2 bases from V and 9 bases from J; junction bases left unmatched: 11. Germline V gene lookup returns CDR1 MNHGY and CDR2 SAAAGT. The CDR3 contains 15 residues. CDR3 loop: CASSYGERQGVTQYF. In DNA form, the CDR3 reads TGTGCCAGCAGTTACGGGGAGAGACAGGGAGTCACGCAGTATTTT.

The chain joins TRBV6-1 to TRBJ1-1; D remains unclear. Per the germline V gene, CDR1 is MNHNS and CDR2 is SASEGT. This CDR3 is built from 13 residues. The germline V and J ends were trimmed by 3 bases and 3 bases, with 8 bases remaining between them. CDR3 loop: CASSEGRHTEAFF. The CDR3 DNA follows: TGTGCCAGCAGTGAGGGCAGACACACTGAAGCTTTCTTT.

The chain is built from TRBV6-2 or TRBV6-3 and TRBJ2-7; 7 bases are a match to TRBD1. There are 17 residues in the CDR3. The germline V gene encodes CDR1 MNHEY and CDR2 SVGEGT. J was trimmed by 2 bases and V by 5 bases; bases with no gene match: 15. DNA for the CDR3: TGTGCCAGCAGTCGTTACCTGCGGACAGGTCAGACCTACGAGCAGTACTTC. It translates to CASSRYLRTGQTYEQYF.

Concerning this clone itself: In the same sample, other DNA sequences code for this CDR3. The chain links TRBV12-3 or TRBV12-4 to TRBJ1-2; no definite D call. The length of the CDR3 is 13 residues. The V end lost 3 bases, the J end lost 2 bases, and 7 bases lay between the germline ends. In DNA form, the CDR3 reads TGTGCCAGCAGTTTCCCGGGGAACTATGGCTACACCTTC. Amino acid sequence: CASSFPGNYGYTF.

This chain joins TRBV15 and TRBJ2-7, with TRBD2 as a possible D gene (6 bases). The ends were cut back, 0 bases at V and 5 bases at J, with 11 bases in the middle. Germline CDR1 and CDR2: LNHNV and YYDKDF (reference sequence). The CDR3 contains 14 residues. In nucleotides, the CDR3 is TGTGCCACCAGCAGAGATCGGGGGAGCGACGAGCAGTACTTC. Translated: CATSRDRGSDEQYF.

The V and J genes are TRBV10-3 and TRBJ2-3; D might be TRBD2 (6 bases). This CDR3 is 15 amino acids long. In germline, CDR1 is ENHRY, CDR2 SYGVKD. The ends were cut back, 4 bases at V and 1 base at J, with 12 bases in the middle. CDR3 coding DNA: TGTGCCATCAGTGCTCGGGGGACGGGCACAGATACGCAGTATTTT. Protein sequence: CAISARGTGTDTQYF.

The gene calls are TRBV14 and TRBJ2-1; a possible D gene is TRBD2 (6 bases). This CDR3 is built from 14 residues. Trimming left V 0 bases short and J 4 bases short, with 7 bases between. Germline-derived CDR1 and CDR2 are SGHDN and FVKESK. In DNA, the CDR3 is TGTGCCAGCAGCCAAGATGGGGGGTACAATGAGCAGTTCTTC. It specifies CASSQDGGYNEQFF.

The chain joins TRBV6-5 to TRBJ2-1, with 13 bases identical to TRBD2. CDR1 is MNHEY, CDR2 SVGAGI, per germline. Losses at the gene ends were 6 bases for V and 9 bases for J; bases not matched to a gene: 8. The CDR3 consists of 15 residues. The CDR3 DNA sequence: TGTGCCAGCAGAACTAGCGGGGGGGCCTCTAGTGAGCAGTTCTTC. It translates to CASRTSGGASSEQFF.

This sequence joins TRBV4-3 and TRBJ2-1; TRBD2 matches at 10 bases. This CDR3 has 21 residues. The trim removed 2 bases at V and 1 base at J, leaving 17 bases unmatched. Germline CDR1 is LGHNA and CDR2 is YSLEER. CDR3: CASSQKTLSWLAGVSYNEQFF. DNA for the CDR3: TGCGCCAGCAGCCAAAAAACGTTGAGTTGGCTAGCGGGGGTTTCCTACAATGAGCAGTTCTTC.

This clone was seen more than once but under ten times. The V call is TRBV4-3, the J call TRBJ1-2; 7 nucleotides match TRBD1. Germline CDR1 is LGHNA and CDR2 is YSLEER. J gave up 2 bases and V 5 bases, and 5 bases lay outside the gene matches. The CDR3 is 14 residues long. CDR3 bases: TGCGCCAGCAGCACCCAGACAGGGAACTATGGCTACACCTTC. Encoded protein: CASSTQTGNYGYTF.

The chain has TRBV2 and TRBJ1-2; D possibly corresponds to TRBD1 (6 bases). There are 13 residues in the CDR3. Germline V lookup: CDR1 SNHLY, CDR2 FYNNEI. V was pared by 8 bases and J by 4 bases, with 14 bases between. The CDR3: CASGGQRGYGYTF. In nucleotides, the CDR3 is TGTGCCAGCGGCGGACAGAGGGGCTATGGCTACACCTTC. Full variable domain (missing parts from reference TRBV2 and TRBJ1-2): EPEVTQTPSHQVTQMGQEVILRCVPISNHLYFYWYRQILGQKVEFLVSFYNNEISEKSEIFDDQFSVERPDGSNFTLKIRSTKLEDSAMYFCASGGQRGYGYTFGSGTRLTVV.

V gene TRBV19 combines with J gene TRBJ1-1; 10 bases fit TRBD1. The V gene's germline CDR1 is LNHDA and CDR2 SQIVND (reference sequence). V was pared by 2 bases and J by 2 bases, with 2 bases of the junction left unmatched. This CDR3 comprises 15 residues. CDR3 DNA sequence: TGTGCCAGTAGTATACTGACAGGGGGCAACACTGAAGCTTTCTTT. It yields the protein CASSILTGGNTEAFF.

The chain couples TRBV6-2 or TRBV6-3 to TRBJ2-2; TRBD1 matches at 9 bases. Germline loops: CDR1 MNHEY, CDR2 SVGEGT. CDR3 length: 18 amino acids. V lost 2 bases, J lost 1 base, and 8 bases stayed unmatched. The CDR3 loop is CASSYPRTGDLNTGELFF. The DNA of the CDR3 is TGTGCCAGCAGTTACCCCCGGACAGGGGACCTGAACACCGGGGAGCTGTTTTTT.

This clone was recorded only once. The chain is built from TRBV9 and TRBJ2-3, with D perhaps matching TRBD1 (5 bases). Germline V CDR1 and CDR2: SGDLS, YYNGEE. Trimming removed 3 bases from V and 3 bases from J, with 17 bases in between. The CDR3 totals 16 residues. DNA for the CDR3: TGTGCCAGCAGCGAAGGGGTAACCGGGTTAACAGATACGCAGTATTTT. Protein sequence: CASSEGVTGLTDTQYF. The complete variable domain, with remaining parts taken from reference TRBV9 and TRBJ2-3, reads DSGVTQTPKHLITATGQRVTLRCSPRSGDLSVYWYQQSLDQGLQFLIQYYNGEERAKGNILERFSAQQFPDLHSELNLSSLELGDSALYFCASSEGVTGLTDTQYFGPGTRLTVL.